Below are 2 T cell receptor beta chains sequenced from a single sample in a study of cytomegalovirus exposure and HLA in healthy donors (dated by TCRdb to 2017 to 2019). The library was built by means of the immunoSEQ multiplex PCR assay. For the multiplex PCR, a mixture combining 60 forward primers for TCR Vbeta segments and 13 reverse primers for TCR Jbeta segments was used. Here the immuneACCESS table is served through TCRdb, limited to in-frame sequences with V and J called. Missing clones are a known gap in these copies; in checked studies unresolved V genes cover under half, and the rest lacks a known reason. Present in this sample are 140,000 to 150,000 clones, roughly 80% of which were seen just once. Of the sample, less than 8% is held by the ten largest clones. The sample consisted of PBMCs. These receptor sequences come from a woman between 35 and 50 years old in good health and CMV-seropositive.

This clone turned up a few times. V is TRBV19 and J is TRBJ1-1, with D unclear. V was shortened by 7 bases and J by 1 base, with 7 bases between the two germline ends. The germline V gene has CDR1 LNHDA and CDR2 SQIVND (reference sequence). This CDR3 contains 12 residues. The CDR3 DNA is TGTGCCAGTACTGTGAGGAACACTGAAGCTTTCTTT. Residues: CASTVRNTEAFF.

The chain combines TRBV25-1 with TRBJ1-1, with D maybe TRBD1 (6 bases). Germline V gives CDR1 MGHDK, CDR2 SYGVNS. The CDR3 is 12 amino acids. Trimming stripped 3 bases from V and 4 bases from J, with 6 bases between. CDR3 sequence: CASSETGTEAFF. The DNA of the CDR3 is TGTGCCAGCAGTGAGACAGGCACTGAAGCTTTCTTT.